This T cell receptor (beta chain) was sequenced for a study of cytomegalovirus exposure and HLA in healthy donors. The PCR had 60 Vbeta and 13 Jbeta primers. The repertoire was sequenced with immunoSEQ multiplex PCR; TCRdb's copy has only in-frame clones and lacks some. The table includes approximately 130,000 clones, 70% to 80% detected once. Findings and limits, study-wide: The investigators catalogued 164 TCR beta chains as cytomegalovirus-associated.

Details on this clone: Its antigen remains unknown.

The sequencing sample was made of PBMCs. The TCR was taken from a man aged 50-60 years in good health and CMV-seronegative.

The CDR3 loop reads CASRVRSGYQETQYF. In DNA form, the CDR3 reads TGCGCCAGCAGAGTCAGATCAGGGTACCAAGAGACCCAGTACTTC. The chain uses TRBV5-1 and TRBJ2-5, with a possible D match to TRBD1 (5 bases). The CDR3 is 15 amino acids. The germline V gene has CDR1 SGHRS and CDR2 YFSETQ. V lost 5 bases, J lost 0 bases, and 14 bases lay in between.